One and the same sample provided the 14 T cell receptor beta chains below, sequenced in a study of blood T cell repertoires in COVID-19. The repertoire was sequenced with immunoSEQ multiplex PCR; TCRdb's copy has only in-frame clones and lacks some. The sample yields fewer than 250,000 clones, 75% to 90% seen once. Material for sequencing was peripheral blood. The receptors stem from a man aged 60 to 75 who had recovered from COVID-19.

The genes are TRBV24-1 and TRBJ1-2; 7 bases match TRBD1. J gave up 3 bases and V 5 bases, and 11 bases lay outside the gene matches. Per germline, CDR1 KGHDR and CDR2 SFDVKD. This CDR3 spans 16 amino acids. CDR3: CATSAWDSHNDYGYTF. CDR3 bases: TGTGCCACCAGTGCCTGGGACAGCCACAACGACTATGGCTACACCTTC.

This chain joins TRBV6-2 or TRBV6-3 and TRBJ2-1; 7 positions agree with TRBD1. CDR3 length: 15 amino acids. J was trimmed by 3 bases and V by 2 bases; bases with no gene match: 4. Germline CDR1 is MNHEY and CDR2 is SVGEGT. The CDR3 DNA follows: TGTGCCAGCAGTTACGGGACAGCGTTCTACAATGAGCAGTTCTTC. Residues: CASSYGTAFYNEQFF.

This rearrangement joins TRBV18 to TRBJ1-2; perhaps TRBD1 as D (5 bases). Deletions cut 5 bases from V and 7 bases from J, with 11 bases between. The CDR3 is 12 amino acids. From germline, CDR1 is KGHSH and CDR2 LQKENI. This chain's CDR3 is CASSGSGAGYTF. The CDR3 DNA reads as TGTGCCAGCTCAGGAAGCGGGGCTGGCTACACCTTC.

The genes are TRBV11-2 and TRBJ1-2; the match to TRBD1 covers 7 bases. CDR3 size: 15 residues. The ends lost 3 bases at V and 2 bases at J; junction bases unmatched: 6. Looked up from germline, CDR1 is SGHAT and CDR2 is FQNNGV. CDR3 DNA sequence: TGTGCCAGCAGCTTCGACTGGACAGGAAACTATGGCTACACCTTC. This codes for CASSFDWTGNYGYTF.

This clone appeared a single time. The rearrangement joins TRBV4-2 to TRBJ1-1, with 7 bases matching TRBD1. Germline lookup yields CDR1 LGHNA and CDR2 YNFKEQ. The CDR3 is 13 amino acids. V shed 0 bases and J 8 bases; nucleotides not matched to a gene: 3. CDR3 in DNA: TGTGCCAGCAGCCAAGATGCCAGGGGGGAAGCTTTCTTT. Amino acids: CASSQDARGEAFF.

The chain employs TRBV10-3 and TRBJ2-7; 10 bases are a match to TRBD1. CDR3 length: 16 amino acids. J was trimmed by 5 bases and V by 6 bases; bases with no gene match: 13. CDR1 and CDR2 from the germline V gene are ENHRY and SYGVKD. The CDR3 nucleotides read TGTGCCATCAGGACAGGGGGCGAGCGTGAATCCCACGAGCAGTACTTC. The encoded protein is CAIRTGGERESHEQYF.

The chain is built from TRBV5-1 and TRBJ2-5; possibly TRBD1 for D (6 bases). The germline gives CDR1 SGHRS, CDR2 YFSETQ. This CDR3 spans 14 amino acids. The ends were cut back, 3 bases at V and 3 bases at J, with 12 bases in the middle. CDR3 bases: TGCGCCAGCAGCTCGCTGACAGGAGAAGAGACCCAGTACTTC. This sequence encodes CASSSLTGEETQYF.

This chain connects TRBV4-1 to TRBJ1-5, with no clear D. Trimming pared 0 bases from V and 7 bases from J, leaving 16 bases between. The germline CDR1 and CDR2 sequences are MGHRA and YSYEKL. The CDR3 extends over 16 amino acids. This chain's CDR3 is CASSQDTRTAGQPQHF. The CDR3 DNA reads TGCGCCAGCAGCCAAGATACGAGGACGGCGGGCCAGCCCCAGCATTTT.

Regarding this clone: Other DNA sequences from this sample encode an identical CDR3 as well. The chain links TRBV5-1 to TRBJ1-1; D is possibly TRBD1 (6 bases). Trimming took 0 bases from V and 4 from J, leaving 10 bases between them. Germline V CDR1 and CDR2: SGHRS, YFSETQ. The CDR3 loop spans 14 amino acids. CDR3 in DNA: TGCGCCAGCAGCTTGGCCGGGGGGCTCACTGAAGCTTTCTTT. Its protein is CASSLAGGLTEAFF.

The V call is TRBV12-3 or TRBV12-4, the J call TRBJ1-2, with 7 bases identical to TRBD1. Germline trimming cut 3 bases from V and 7 bases from J; bases unmatched to any gene: 2. CDR3 length: 12 residues. CDR3 sequence: CASSLGQSGYTF. The CDR3 nucleotides read TGTGCCAGCAGTTTGGGACAGAGTGGCTACACCTTC.

This chain links TRBV11-2 with TRBJ2-5, with 8 nucleotides matching TRBD2. Germline values: CDR1 SGHAT, CDR2 FQNNGV. J lost 1 base, V lost 5 bases, and 12 bases had no gene match. The CDR3 runs 17 residues. CDR3 nucleotide sequence: TGTGCCAGCAGCCGTCGAATAATTAGCGGGACCCAAGAGACCCAGTACTTC. Translation: CASSRRIISGTQETQYF. Drawing the rest from reference TRBV11-2 and TRBJ2-5, the complete variable domain is EAGVAQSPRYKIIEKRQSVAFWCNPISGHATLYWYQQILGQGPKLLIQFQNNGVVDDSQLPKDRFSAERLKGVDSTLKIQPAKLEDSAVYLCASSRRIISGTQETQYFGPGTRLLVL.

The chain employs TRBV11-3 and TRBJ1-2; D is undetermined. From germline, CDR1 is SGHNT and CDR2 YENEEA. V was trimmed by 5 bases and J by 0 bases, leaving 7 bases between them. This CDR3 comprises 13 residues. The CDR3, as DNA: TGTGCCAGCAGCCCCAGCGCTAACTATGGCTACACCTTC. Amino acids: CASSPSANYGYTF.

This sequence joins TRBV28 and TRBJ2-7, with D maybe TRBD1 (6 bases). Trimming shortened V by 6 bases and J by 3 bases, and 12 bases separated the two germline ends. Germline V gene sequence: CDR1 MDHEN, CDR2 SYDVKM. The CDR3 is 13 residues long. The CDR3 bases are TGTGCCAGCAGGGTCGGACAGAACTACGAGCAGTACTTC. This encodes CASRVGQNYEQYF.

The chain combines TRBV7-2 with TRBJ1-1, with D possibly being TRBD1 (6 bases). In germline, CDR1 is SGHTA, CDR2 FQGNSA. V was trimmed by 3 bases and J by 4 bases, leaving 15 bases between them. The CDR3 is made up of 15 amino acids. CDR3 residues: CASSFQGGGVTEAFF. CDR3 sequence (DNA): TGTGCCAGCAGCTTCCAGGGAGGGGGAGTCACTGAAGCTTTCTTT. The whole variable domain, filled in from reference TRBV7-2 and TRBJ1-1, reads GAGVSQSPSNKVTEKGKDVELRCDPISGHTALYWYRQSLGQGLEFLIYFQGNSAPDKSGLPSDRFSAERTGGSVSTLTIQRTQQEDSAVYLCASSFQGGGVTEAFFGQGTRLTVV.